Listed below are T cell receptor beta chains from one sample, sequenced in a study of shared clonotypes between healthy human individuals. Sequenced by immunoSEQ multiplex PCR; TCRdb stores in-frame clones only, minus some. The data show roughly 1,500,000 clones, 98% seen once. The sequencing sample was made of naive CD4+ T cells sorted from blood. The receptors come from a young man in good health. Each CDR3 is given with its conserved first and last residue. D genes are given only for firm matches. Not all rows give a size; the values are once, few, many and, for expanded clones, a class.

clone_size	v_call	d_call	j_call	cdr3_nt	cdr3_aa
NA	TRBV5-4	TRBD1	TRBJ2-7	TGTGCCAGCAGTTCGGACCGGGACAGGGTCTACGAGCAGTACTTC	CASSSDRDRVYEQYF
NA	TRBV19	TRBD1	TRBJ2-7	TGTGCCAGTAGTAAGACAGGGGGCGCGCTCTACGAGCAGTACTTC	CASSKTGGALYEQYF
NA	TRBV4-2	TRBD2	TRBJ2-1	TGTGCCAGCAGCCAAGATGGTGCGGGAGGGATCCTGGGTGAGCAGTTCTTC	CASSQDGAGGILGEQFF
NA	TRBV11-2	NA	TRBJ2-1	TGTGCCAGCAGCTTAGGGGGGCCCGACAATGAGCAGTTCTTC	CASSLGGPDNEQFF
NA	TRBV6-4	NA	TRBJ1-5	TGTGCCAGCAGTGACAGGTTCGGTCAGCCCCAGCATTTT	CASSDRFGQPQHF
NA	TRBV28	NA	TRBJ2-5	TGTGCCAGCAGTCCCCCGGGACGAGAGACCCAGTACTTC	CASSPPGRETQYF
NA	TRBV5-1	NA	TRBJ2-3	TGCGCCAGCAGCTTGGGGGCGGGAATGCAGTATTTT	CASSLGAGMQYF
NA	TRBV7-2	NA	TRBJ1-2	TGTGCCAGCAGCTTGCGCGGGAACTATGGCTACACCTTC	CASSLRGNYGYTF
NA	TRBV30	NA	TRBJ2-1	TGTGCCTGGAGTGAGAGATACAATGAGCAGTTCTTC	CAWSERYNEQFF
NA	TRBV18	TRBD1	TRBJ1-2	TGTGCCAGCTCCCTATCGGAGGGACAGGGGAGCGGCTACACCTTC	CASSLSEGQGSGYTF
once	TRBV9	NA	TRBJ1-2	TGTGCCAGCAGCCTAGACAGCTATGGCTACACCTTC	CASSLDSYGYTF
NA	TRBV9	TRBD1	TRBJ1-3	TGTGCCAGCAGCCAGGGGGGGTCTCGAAACACCATATATTTT	CASSQGGSRNTIYF
NA	TRBV11-2	TRBD2	TRBJ2-5	TGTGCCAGCAGCTTAGGTCCCCCCGGCGGGAGGCTGCAAGAGACCCAGTACTTC	CASSLGPPGGRLQETQYF
NA	TRBV7-2	TRBD2	TRBJ2-3	TGTGCCAGCAGCTTCCGGGAGGGTGGCACAGATACGCAGTATTTT	CASSFREGGTDTQYF
NA	TRBV18	NA	TRBJ2-5	TGTGCCAGCTCACCAAAGACCCAAGAGACCCAGTACTTC	CASSPKTQETQYF
NA	TRBV6-5	TRBD1	TRBJ2-1	TGTGCCAGCAGTTGGCAGGGGACAGGGTACAATGAGCAGTTCTTC	CASSWQGTGYNEQFF
NA	TRBV7-6	NA	TRBJ2-3	TGTGCCAGCAGCTTAGTTGCAGCGGGAGATACGCAGTATTTT	CASSLVAAGDTQYF
NA	TRBV30	NA	TRBJ2-1	TGTGCCTGGAGTCCACTGCGGGAGCAGTTCTTC	CAWSPLREQFF
NA	TRBV7-7	TRBD1	TRBJ1-1	TGTGCTAGCAGCCCCTGGACAGGGGGCGCGGGGACTGAAGCTTTCTTT	CASSPWTGGAGTEAFF
NA	TRBV5-4	TRBD1	TRBJ1-5	TGTGCCAGCAGCTCCGACAGGGCAGGCCAGCCCCAGCATTTT	CASSSDRAGQPQHF
NA	TRBV28	NA	TRBJ2-2	TGTGCCACCACCCGGGGCACCGGGGAGCTGTTTTTT	CATTRGTGELFF
NA	TRBV7-2	NA	TRBJ2-1	TGTGCCAGCAGCTTAGCCGCCCCGAGTACGGGTGAGCAGTTCTTC	CASSLAAPSTGEQFF
NA	TRBV4-1	NA	TRBJ2-1	TGCGCCAGCAGCCGGGGCCATGAGCAGTTCTTC	CASSRGHEQFF
NA	TRBV27	NA	TRBJ2-5	TGTGCCAGCAGCTCTCACAGGGTGGCGGGGTACCAAGAGACCCAGTACTTC	CASSSHRVAGYQETQYF
NA	TRBV11-2	NA	TRBJ1-1	TGTGCCAGCAGCTTAGCCAGGTTGAACACTGAAGCTTTCTTT	CASSLARLNTEAFF
NA	TRBV18	NA	TRBJ1-5	TGTGCCAGCTCACAGGACAGATATAGCAATCAGCCCCAGCATTTT	CASSQDRYSNQPQHF
NA	TRBV18	TRBD2	TRBJ2-1	TGTGCCAGCTCACCCAGACTAGCGGGGGTATACAATGAGCAGTTCTTC	CASSPRLAGVYNEQFF
once	TRBV2	NA	TRBJ2-7	TGTGCCAGCAGACTTTCCTACGAGCAGTACTTC	CASRLSYEQYF
NA	TRBV5-4	NA	TRBJ1-5	TGTGCCAGCAGCTTGTGGGGCCACCCGGACAGTAATCAGCCCCAGCATTTT	CASSLWGHPDSNQPQHF
NA	TRBV18	NA	TRBJ2-3	TGTGCCAGCTCACCACTAAAAGCCGCGGGTACGCAGTATTTT	CASSPLKAAGTQYF
NA	TRBV9	NA	TRBJ2-3	TGTGCCAGCAGCGCCCAGGGTAGGACAGATACGCAGTATTTT	CASSAQGRTDTQYF
NA	TRBV4-1	NA	TRBJ2-2	TGCGCCAGCAGCCAAGGAGAATTTGGCCGACAGGCGAACACCGGGGAGCTGTTTTTT	CASSQGEFGRQANTGELFF
NA	TRBV5-4	TRBD2	TRBJ2-1	TGTGCCAGCAGCTCAGGTCCTATCGGGGGGAGGTTTAATGAGCAGTTCTTC	CASSSGPIGGRFNEQFF
NA	TRBV28	NA	TRBJ2-7	TGTGCCAGCAGCCCCTCGAGGGCCGGGCAGTACTTC	CASSPSRAGQYF
NA	TRBV28	TRBD1	TRBJ1-5	TGTGCCAGCAGTGACAGGGGGTATCAGCCCCAGCATTTT	CASSDRGYQPQHF
once	TRBV6-5	TRBD2	TRBJ2-7	TGTGCCAGCAGTTACTCTTTAGCGGGAGGGCAACAGTACTTC	CASSYSLAGGQQYF
NA	TRBV7-6	NA	TRBJ2-3	TGTGCCAGCAGCTTAGACGGAAACACAGATACGCAGTATTTT	CASSLDGNTDTQYF
few	TRBV15	TRBD1	TRBJ2-5	TGTGCCACCAGCAGAGACAGGACAGGGGGAGAGACCCAGTACTTC	CATSRDRTGGETQYF
NA	TRBV5-1	TRBD1	TRBJ2-3	TGCGCCAGCAGTTATGCTAACGGGACAGGGGAGGGTACGCAGTATTTT	CASSYANGTGEGTQYF
NA	TRBV18	NA	TRBJ2-1	TGTGCCAGCTCACCACTGACAGGAGACGGTAACAATGAGCAGTTCTTC	CASSPLTGDGNNEQFF
NA	TRBV2	NA	TRBJ2-3	TGTGCCAGCACACAGGAAAGCACAGATACGCAGTATTTT	CASTQESTDTQYF
NA	TRBV28	NA	TRBJ2-2	TGTGCCAGCAGTTTGGCCGGGACGTTCGCCGGGGAGCTGTTTTTT	CASSLAGTFAGELFF
NA	TRBV28	NA	TRBJ1-1	TGTGCCAGCAGTTTACGTCTCCGGGGTGGCACTGAAGCTTTCTTT	CASSLRLRGGTEAFF